The 10 T cell receptor beta chains below come from one sample, sequenced in a study of T-cell reconstitution after alpha-beta-depleted transplantation in children. Library preparation (for TCRbeta) was performed with unique molecular identifiers. TCRdb passed the PCR reads through MiXCR, listing each CDR3 protein once. The table includes fewer than 120,000 distinct CDR3 sequences, approximately 10% detected once. Sequencing used PBMCs from the stem cell graft donor, obtained from the stem cell graft. These receptors all stem from a human donor who donated a stem cell graft to a child with acute lymphoblastic leukemia.

This clonotype was observed at least ten times. The J gene is TRBJ2-7, the V gene TRBV28; 14 bases match TRBD2. This CDR3 spans 15 amino acids. CDR1 is MDHEN, CDR2 SYDVKM, per germline. V shed 5 bases and J 5 bases; nucleotides not matched to a gene: 5. The CDR3 here is CASSPGTSGSNEQYF. CDR3 bases: TGTGCCAGCAGTCCCGGGACTAGCGGGAGCAACGAGCAGTACTTC.

The chain combines TRBV3-1 with TRBJ2-6; the match to TRBD1 covers 7 bases. Per the germline V gene, CDR1 is LGHDT and CDR2 is YNNKEL (reference sequence). The CDR3 has 19 amino acids. Trimming at V came to 3 bases and at J to 1 base, leaving 12 bases not matched to a gene. CDR3 coding DNA: TGTGCCAGCAGCCAGCTCACCGGGACAGATATTTCTGGGGCCAACGTCCTGACTTTC. Its protein is CASSQLTGTDISGANVLTF.

The V and J genes are TRBV12-3 or TRBV12-4 and TRBJ2-5; 9 bases fit TRBD1. V was pared by 6 bases and J by 3 bases, with 8 bases of the junction left unmatched. The CDR3 spans 15 residues. The CDR3 spells CASSQLTGGEETQYF. The CDR3 DNA reads TGTGCCAGCAGCCAACTCACAGGGGGCGAAGAGACCCAGTACTTC.

This clonotype showed up many times. V gene TRBV27 combines with J gene TRBJ2-1; 11 nucleotides align to TRBD2. Germline trimming cut 4 bases from V and 3 bases from J; bases unmatched to any gene: 2. There are 15 residues in the CDR3. Germline-derived CDR1 and CDR2 are MNHEY and SMNVEV (reference sequence). The CDR3 DNA sequence: TGTGCCAGCAGTTGGACTAGCGGGTACTACAATGAGCAGTTCTTC. This encodes CASSWTSGYYNEQFF.

This clonotype was counted at least ten times. The rearrangement joins TRBV12-3 or TRBV12-4 to TRBJ1-4; D is unresolved. This CDR3 comprises 13 residues. Trimming shortened V by 3 bases and J by 8 bases, and 10 bases separated the two germline ends. CDR3 loop: CASSFGPEEKLFF. The DNA of the CDR3 is TGTGCCAGCAGTTTCGGGCCGGAGGAAAAACTGTTTTTT.

This clonotype occurred many times. The V call is TRBV5-1, the J call TRBJ2-1; tentatively, D is TRBD1 or TRBD2 (5 bases each). Germline loops: CDR1 SGHRS, CDR2 YFSETQ. CDR3 size: 15 residues. V dropped 4 bases and J dropped 0 bases, with 11 bases sitting between them. The CDR3 DNA is TGCGCCAGCAGCGGGACCATGAGCTCCTACAATGAGCAGTTCTTC. This sequence encodes CASSGTMSSYNEQFF.

This clonotype was found many times. CDR3 sequence reads: CASSLTSGGTGELFF. Written as DNA, the CDR3 is TGTGCCAGCAGTTTAACTAGCGGGGGCACCGGGGAGCTGTTTTTT. The chain couples TRBV12-3 or TRBV12-4 to TRBJ2-2; the match to TRBD2 covers 11 bases. The junction had 0 bases not matched to a gene; V was cut back by 2 bases and J by 4 bases. CDR3 length equals 15 residues.

This clonotype was detected ten times or more. The rearrangement uses TRBV5-5 and TRBJ1-6; 7 nucleotides align to TRBD1. The trim removed 0 bases at V and 7 bases at J, leaving 4 bases unmatched. This CDR3 has 15 residues. Germline V CDR1 and CDR2: SGHKS, YYEKEE (reference sequence). CDR3 sequence: CASSLVQGENSPLHF. CDR3 bases: TGTGCCAGCAGCTTGGTTCAGGGGGAAAATTCACCCCTCCACTTT.

This clonotype has a count of ten or more. V and J are TRBV7-8 and TRBJ1-4; D gene unclear. V lost 1 base to trimming and J lost 0 bases, with 9 bases between them. The CDR3 covers 16 residues. Germline-derived CDR1 and CDR2 are SGHVS and FQNEAQ. The CDR3 sequence: CASSLEAWTTNEKLFF. CDR3 bases: TGTGCCAGCAGCTTAGAGGCATGGACAACTAATGAAAAACTGTTTTTT.

The table lists this clonotype with many counts. Here the CDR3 DNA reads TGTGCCAGCACCTCGACAGGGGCTGTGTCCGGGGAGCTGTTTTTT. It encodes CASTSTGAVSGELFF. The chain joins TRBV9 to TRBJ2-2, with 8 bases matching TRBD1. The CDR3 sequence is 15 residues long. V shed 6 bases, J shed 6 bases, and the junction held 10 bases outside the gene matches. Germline CDR1 reads SGDLS; CDR2 reads YYNGEE.